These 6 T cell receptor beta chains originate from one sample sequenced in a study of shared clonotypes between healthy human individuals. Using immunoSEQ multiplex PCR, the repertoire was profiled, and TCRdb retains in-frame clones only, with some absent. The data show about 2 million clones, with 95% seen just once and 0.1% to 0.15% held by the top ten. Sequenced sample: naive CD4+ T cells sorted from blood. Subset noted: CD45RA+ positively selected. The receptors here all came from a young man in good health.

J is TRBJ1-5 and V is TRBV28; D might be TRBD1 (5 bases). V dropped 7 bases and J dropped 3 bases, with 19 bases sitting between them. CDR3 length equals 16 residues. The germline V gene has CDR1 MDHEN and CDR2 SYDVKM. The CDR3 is CASTQGGAVVNQPQHF. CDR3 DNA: TGTGCCAGCACCCAAGGTGGGGCCGTGGTCAATCAGCCCCAGCATTTT. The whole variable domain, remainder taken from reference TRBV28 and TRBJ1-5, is DVKVTQSSRYLVKRTGEKVFLECVQDMDHENMFWYRQDPGLGLRLIYFSYDVKMKEKGDIPEGYSVSREKKERFSLILESASTNQTSMYLCASTQGGAVVNQPQHFGDGTRLSIL.

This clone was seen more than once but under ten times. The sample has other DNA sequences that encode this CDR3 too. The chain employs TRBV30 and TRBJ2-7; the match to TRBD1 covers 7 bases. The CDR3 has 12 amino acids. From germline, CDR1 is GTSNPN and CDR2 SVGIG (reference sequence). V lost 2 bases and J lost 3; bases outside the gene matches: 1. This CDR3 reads CAWSRQGYEQYF. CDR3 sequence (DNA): TGTGCCTGGAGTCGACAGGGCTACGAGCAGTACTTC.

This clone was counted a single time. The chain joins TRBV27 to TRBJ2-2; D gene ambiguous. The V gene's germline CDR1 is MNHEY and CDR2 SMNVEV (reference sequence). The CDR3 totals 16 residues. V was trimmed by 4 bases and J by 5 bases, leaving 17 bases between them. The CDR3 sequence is CASSWRRTAGTGELFF. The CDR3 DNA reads TGTGCCAGCAGTTGGAGAAGGACGGCTGGGACCGGGGAGCTGTTTTTT.

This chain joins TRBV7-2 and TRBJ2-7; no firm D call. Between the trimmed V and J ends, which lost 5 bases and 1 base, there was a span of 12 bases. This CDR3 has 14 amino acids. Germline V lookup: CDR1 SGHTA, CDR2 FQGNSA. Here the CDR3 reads CASSRSRLSYEQYF. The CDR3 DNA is TGTGCCAGCAGCCGCAGTCGCCTATCCTACGAGCAGTACTTC.

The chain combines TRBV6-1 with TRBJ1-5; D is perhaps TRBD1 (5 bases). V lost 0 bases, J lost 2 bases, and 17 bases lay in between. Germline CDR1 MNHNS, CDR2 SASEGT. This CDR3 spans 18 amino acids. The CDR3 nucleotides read TGTGCCAGCAGTGAAGCGCTTGGGACCGGTGTTGGCAATCAGCCCCAGCATTTT. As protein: CASSEALGTGVGNQPQHF.

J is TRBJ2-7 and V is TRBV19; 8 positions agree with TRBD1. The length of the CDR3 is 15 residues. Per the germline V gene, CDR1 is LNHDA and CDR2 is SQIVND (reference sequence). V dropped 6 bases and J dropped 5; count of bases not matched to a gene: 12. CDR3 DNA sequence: TGTGCCAGTAGGGACGGACAGGGACTCAGGGACGAGCAGTACTTC. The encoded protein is CASRDGQGLRDEQYF.